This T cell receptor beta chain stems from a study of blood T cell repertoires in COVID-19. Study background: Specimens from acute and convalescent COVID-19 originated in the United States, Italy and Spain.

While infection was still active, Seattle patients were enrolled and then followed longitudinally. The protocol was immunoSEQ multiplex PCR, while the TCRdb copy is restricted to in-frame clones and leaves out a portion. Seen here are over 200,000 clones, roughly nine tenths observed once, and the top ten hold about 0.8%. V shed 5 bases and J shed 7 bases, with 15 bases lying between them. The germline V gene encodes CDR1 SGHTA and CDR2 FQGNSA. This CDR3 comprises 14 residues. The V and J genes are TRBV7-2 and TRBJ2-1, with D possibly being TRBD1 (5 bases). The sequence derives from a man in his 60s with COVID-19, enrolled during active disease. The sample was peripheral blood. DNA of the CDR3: TGTGCCAGCAGCCCCAAGTGGGGCAGTAATGAGCAGTTCTTC. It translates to CASSPKWGSNEQFF.